The 7 T cell receptor beta chains below all came from one sample that was sequenced in a study of blood T cell repertoires in COVID-19. Measured with immunoSEQ multiplex PCR; TCRdb has only the in-frame clones, and not every one. Of around 100,000 clones listed, roughly 80% are singletons. The sample was peripheral blood. These receptors originate from a human donor in a cohort sampled during active COVID-19.

CDR3 nucleotide sequence: TGTGCCAGCAGCAAATGGGTACTAGCGGGGAGATCAGATACGCAGTATTTT. Translation gives CASSKWVLAGRSDTQYF. The rearrangement joins TRBV21-1 to TRBJ2-3; the table's D gene call, TRBD2, was not cross checked with the DNA. TRBV21-1 is shown as a pseudogene. The CDR3 contains 17 residues.

This clone occurred once. This CDR3 reads CASSLTSPSYNEQFF. The CDR3 coding sequence is TGTGCCAGCAGCTTAACGAGCCCCTCCTACAATGAGCAGTTCTTC. The chain joins TRBV7-2 to TRBJ2-1; no clear D gene. V was clipped by 2 bases and J by 0 bases, with 8 bases between them. Germline V gene sequence: CDR1 SGHTA, CDR2 FQGNSA. The CDR3 consists of 15 residues.

J is TRBJ2-5 and V is TRBV6-2 or TRBV6-3, with 10 bases aligning to TRBD2. The ends lost 2 bases at V and 5 bases at J; junction bases unmatched: 14. The CDR3 consists of 18 residues. Germline CDR1 MNHEY, CDR2 SVGEGT. As DNA, the CDR3 is TGTGCCAGCAGTTACCCCCCCTCACTAGCGGGGCTTGGCGAGACCCAGTACTTC. Translation: CASSYPPSLAGLGETQYF.

The chain employs TRBV19 and TRBJ2-1, with 11 bases that match TRBD1. Germline CDR1 and CDR2: LNHDA and SQIVND (reference sequence). The J segment lost 4 bases and the V segment lost 9 bases, leaving 2 bases of the junction unmatched. The length of the CDR3 is 13 residues. CDR3 protein: CASRDRGYNEQFF. The DNA for the CDR3 is TGTGCCAGCCGGGACAGGGGGTACAATGAGCAGTTCTTC.

The CDR3 reads CASSQNLAGGYEQYF. The CDR3 DNA reads TGCGCCAGCAGCCAAAACCTAGCGGGGGGTTACGAGCAGTACTTC. The chain is built from TRBV4-1 and TRBJ2-7; TRBD2 aligns across 11 bases. Germline lookup yields CDR1 MGHRA and CDR2 YSYEKL. CDR3 length: 15 amino acids. V was clipped by 2 bases and J by 4 bases; unmatched bases: 4.

This clone was recorded once. The CDR3 protein is CASGGLPNTGELFF. In DNA, the CDR3 is TGTGCCAGCGGGGGACTCCCGAACACCGGGGAGCTGTTTTTT. The gene calls are TRBV27 and TRBJ2-2; TRBD2 might be the D (6 bases). Per germline, CDR1 MNHEY and CDR2 SMNVEV (reference sequence). Trimming took off 8 bases at V and 0 bases at J, with 10 bases between the two ends. The CDR3 has 14 residues.

J is TRBJ2-1 and V is TRBV9; a weak D match, TRBD2 (5 bases). With 0 bases removed from V and 4 bases from J, the gap between germline ends came to 17 bases. Germline V gene data show CDR1 as SGDLS and CDR2 as YYNGEE. This CDR3 has 17 residues. Written as DNA, the CDR3 is TGTGCCAGCAGCGTAGTTCGGACTGGTGGGGTTTACAATGAGCAGTTCTTC. Residues: CASSVVRTGGVYNEQFF.